The 23 T cell receptor beta chains presented below share a single source sample, sequenced in a study of blood T cell repertoires in COVID-19. Using immunoSEQ multiplex PCR, the repertoire was profiled, and TCRdb retains in-frame clones only, with some absent. The table lists 20,000 to 30,000 clones, approximately 83% of them singletons. Input material: peripheral blood. These receptors were taken from a human donor in a cohort sampled during active COVID-19.

The chain uses TRBV5-1 and TRBJ2-5, with a tentative D call TRBD2 (6 bases). The CDR3 has 15 residues. Looked up from germline, CDR1 is SGHRS and CDR2 is YFSETQ. Trimming pared 4 bases from V and 2 bases from J, leaving 15 bases between. CDR3 loop: CASSHGAGTQETQYF. For the CDR3, the DNA is TGCGCCAGCAGCCATGGGGCCGGGACTCAAGAGACCCAGTACTTC.

This chain connects TRBV4-1 to TRBJ2-1; 8 bases fit TRBD2. This CDR3 comprises 17 residues. Losses at the gene ends were 0 bases for V and 6 bases for J; bases not matched to a gene: 10. The germline CDR1 and CDR2 sequences are MGHRA and YSYEKL. This CDR3 is CASSQESAGVLSNEQFF. DNA of the CDR3: TGCGCCAGCAGCCAAGAATCAGCGGGAGTTCTCTCCAATGAGCAGTTCTTC.

This clone was observed a few times. V and J are TRBV6-4 and TRBJ1-1; D gene ambiguous. This CDR3 is built from 12 residues. Germline assignment: CDR1 MRHNA and CDR2 SNTAGT. V lost 5 bases and J lost 7, with 11 bases in between. CDR3 coding DNA: TGTGCCAGCAGTTCCGACGGACTTGAAGCTTTCTTT. Encoded protein: CASSSDGLEAFF.

V gene TRBV5-4 combines with J gene TRBJ1-2; 7 bases map to TRBD1. The CDR3 loop spans 13 amino acids. Germline-derived CDR1 and CDR2 are SGHNT and YYREEE (reference sequence). After removal of 5 bases from V and 8 bases from J, the junction contained 9 bases not matched to a gene. The CDR3 loop reads CASSRPGGRGYTF. The CDR3 DNA reads TGTGCCAGCAGTCGTCCAGGGGGGAGAGGCTACACCTTC.

This clone was seen once. The chain recombines TRBV27 with TRBJ1-1; D is perhaps TRBD1 (5 bases). V lost 6 bases and J 4 bases, leaving 15 bases between the germline ends. There are 14 residues in the CDR3. Germline CDR1 reads MNHEY; CDR2 reads SMNVEV (reference sequence). CDR3 sequence (DNA): TGTGCCAGCAGCCTGTTGGGGGGTCCCACTGAAGCTTTCTTT. Protein product: CASSLLGGPTEAFF.

The chain employs TRBV4-3 and TRBJ1-3, with a weak D call TRBD1 (5 bases). The germline CDR1 and CDR2 sequences are LGHNA and YSLEER. The CDR3 length is 15 residues. Trimming pared 0 bases from V and 5 bases from J, leaving 11 bases between. The CDR3 coding sequence is TGCGCCAGCAGCCAAGATGTGGGGCCGAGAAACACCATATATTTT. It translates to CASSQDVGPRNTIYF.

As DNA, the CDR3 is TGTGCCAGCGTCGAGAATGAGCAGTTCTTC. It encodes CASVENEQFF. This chain uses TRBV2 with TRBJ2-1, with unresolved D. Germline values: CDR1 SNHLY, CDR2 FYNNEI. The V end lost 8 bases, the J end lost 7 bases, and 6 bases lay between the germline ends. This CDR3 has 10 amino acids. Complete variable domain (other parts from reference TRBV2 and TRBJ2-1): EPEVTQTPSHQVTQMGQEVILRCVPISNHLYFYWYRQILGQKVEFLVSFYNNEISEKSEIFDDQFSVERPDGSNFTLKIRSTKLEDSAMYFCASVENEQFFGPGTRLTVL.

The CDR3 sequence is CASSYSPGTSSYNEQFF. The CDR3 DNA is TGTGCCAGCAGCTATTCCCCCGGGACTAGCAGTTACAATGAGCAGTTCTTC. The chain uses TRBV7-3 and TRBJ2-1; 9 bases are a match to TRBD2. Germline lookup yields CDR1 SGHTA and CDR2 FQGTGA. This CDR3 region has 17 residues. After removal of 4 bases from V and 4 bases from J, the junction contained 11 bases not matched to a gene.

J is TRBJ2-6 and V is TRBV7-9; a possible D gene is TRBD1 (6 bases). This CDR3 is 15 amino acids long. The germline V and J ends were trimmed by 1 base and 3 bases, with 7 bases remaining between them. The germline V gene encodes CDR1 SEHNR and CDR2 FQNEAQ (reference sequence). The CDR3 protein is CASSLGGHGANVLTF. As DNA, the CDR3 is TGTGCCAGCAGCTTAGGGGGACATGGGGCCAACGTCCTGACTTTC.

The count of this clone is one. J is TRBJ2-1 and V is TRBV9, with 8 bases identical to TRBD2. The CDR3 consists of 15 residues. The germline V gene encodes CDR1 SGDLS and CDR2 YYNGEE. Trimming took 4 bases from V and 3 from J; bases not matched to a gene: 6. CDR3 sequence reads: CASSLSGSGYNEQFF. The CDR3 DNA is TGTGCCAGCAGCTTAAGCGGGAGTGGCTACAATGAGCAGTTCTTC.

This clone was detected only once. V and J are TRBV28 and TRBJ2-3; 8 bases match TRBD2. Germline V gives CDR1 MDHEN, CDR2 SYDVKM. CDR3 length equals 15 residues. Unmatched junction bases numbered 9, after V lost 3 bases and J lost 7 bases. In nucleotides, the CDR3 is TGTGCCAGCAGTTTTACGGGACTAGAATTTAATACGCAGTATTTT. Its translation: CASSFTGLEFNTQYF. Full variable domain (missing parts from reference TRBV28 and TRBJ2-3): DVKVTQSSRYLVKRTGEKVFLECVQDMDHENMFWYRQDPGLGLRLIYFSYDVKMKEKGDIPEGYSVSREKKERFSLILESASTNQTSMYLCASSFTGLEFNTQYFGPGTRLTVL.

V is TRBV3-1 (or the pseudogene TRBV3-2) and J is TRBJ1-2; possibly TRBD1 for D (6 bases). In germline, CDR1 is LGHDT, CDR2 YNNKEL (reference sequence). The CDR3 spans 16 residues. V lost 1 base, J lost 1 base, and 13 bases lay in between. The CDR3 is CASSQVWTAHNYGYTF. The CDR3 region has the DNA TGTGCCAGCAGCCAAGTCTGGACAGCTCATAACTATGGCTACACCTTC.

This clone has a single count. The V and J genes are TRBV7-8 and TRBJ2-7; possible D gene TRBD2, 6 bases. The V end lost 3 bases, the J end lost 4 bases, and 16 bases lay between the germline ends. The germline V gene has CDR1 SGHVS and CDR2 FQNEAQ. The CDR3 loop spans 15 amino acids. DNA of the CDR3: TGTGCCAGCAGCTTCTGGGCGGGGCTTGGTTACGAGCAGTACTTC. Translation gives CASSFWAGLGYEQYF.

The chain recombines TRBV28 with TRBJ2-1; 11 bases match TRBD2. In germline, CDR1 is MDHEN, CDR2 SYDVKM. V trimming: 2 bases; J trimming: 6 bases; junction bases outside the gene matches: 6. CDR3 size: 16 residues. The CDR3 DNA reads as TGTGCCAGCAGTTTAAATCCGGGGACTAGCGGCAATGAGCAGTTCTTC. Its translation: CASSLNPGTSGNEQFF. Full variable domain (missing parts from reference TRBV28 and TRBJ2-1): DVKVTQSSRYLVKRTGEKVFLECVQDMDHENMFWYRQDPGLGLRLIYFSYDVKMKEKGDIPEGYSVSREKKERFSLILESASTNQTSMYLCASSLNPGTSGNEQFFGPGTRLTVL.

The rearrangement uses TRBV7-9 and TRBJ2-1, with TRBD2 matching over 12 bases. The CDR3 covers 18 residues. V was clipped by 0 bases and J by 6 bases; unmatched bases: 9. Germline lookup yields CDR1 SEHNR and CDR2 FQNEAQ (reference sequence). Here the CDR3 DNA reads TGTGCCAGCAGCTTAGCCGGACTAGCGGGACTTCGCATCAATGAGCAGTTCTTC. It translates to CASSLAGLAGLRINEQFF. Using reference TRBV7-9 and TRBJ2-1 for the parts outside the CDR3, the full variable domain is DTGVSQNPRHKITKRGQNVTFRCDPISEHNRLYWYRQTLGQGPEFLTYFQNEAQLEKSRLLSDRFSAERPKGSFSTLEIQRTEQGDSAMYLCASSLAGLAGLRINEQFFGPGTRLTVL.

The genes are TRBV7-9 and TRBJ1-2; TRBD1 aligns across 9 bases. This CDR3 region has 13 residues. Germline V gives CDR1 SEHNR, CDR2 FQNEAQ (reference sequence). V gave up 6 bases and J gave up 7 bases; unmatched junction bases: 6. CDR3 loop: CASSLQGAGGYTF. CDR3 sequence (DNA): TGTGCCAGCAGTCTACAGGGGGCAGGTGGCTACACCTTC.

The chain is built from TRBV7-9 and TRBJ2-3; 9 bases fit TRBD2. Germline V gene lookup returns CDR1 SEHNR and CDR2 FQNEAQ (reference sequence). V lost 5 bases and J lost 7; bases outside the gene matches: 10. This CDR3 spans 15 amino acids. In nucleotides, the CDR3 is TGTGCCAGCAGCCCTCCGGGACTAGCAGGGAATACGCAGTATTTT. Its translation is CASSPPGLAGNTQYF.

The chain employs TRBV18 and TRBJ2-2; 7 bases are shared with TRBD1. CDR1 KGHSH and CDR2 LQKENI come from the germline V gene. V lost 5 bases, J lost 8 bases, and 8 bases stayed unmatched. The CDR3 has 14 residues. The CDR3 nucleotides read TGTGCCAGCTCAGCTTGGGACAGCTCAGGGGAGCTGTTTTTT. Amino acids: CASSAWDSSGELFF.

The sample holds one count of this clone. The rearrangement joins TRBV18 to TRBJ2-7; 7 bases align to TRBD1. V shed 2 bases and J 4 bases; nucleotides not matched to a gene: 8. Looked up from germline, CDR1 is KGHSH and CDR2 is LQKENI. This CDR3 contains 15 residues. CDR3 in DNA: TGTGCCAGCTCACCAAGCACAGGGGAAAAGTACGAGCAGTACTTC. Protein sequence: CASSPSTGEKYEQYF. Full variable domain (missing parts from reference TRBV18 and TRBJ2-7): NAGVMQNPRHLVRRRGQEARLRCSPMKGHSHVYWYRQLPEEGLKFMVYLQKENIIDESGMPKERFSAEFPKEGPSILRIQQVVRGDSAAYFCASSPSTGEKYEQYFGPGTRLTVT.

The chain combines TRBV5-1 with TRBJ2-3; possibly TRBD2 for D (7 bases). The CDR3 contains 16 residues. Germline CDR1 and CDR2: SGHRS and YFSETQ. Trimming left V 2 bases short and J 3 bases short, with 16 bases between. For the CDR3, the DNA is TGCGCCAGCAGCTTTGGGGGGGCGGGTCTGACAGATACGCAGTATTTT. Translating it yields CASSFGGAGLTDTQYF. Full variable domain (missing parts from reference TRBV5-1 and TRBJ2-3): KAGVTQTPRYLIKTRGQQVTLSCSPISGHRSVSWYQQTPGQGLQFLFEYFSETQRNKGNFPGRFSGRQFSNSRSEMNVSTLELGDSALYLCASSFGGAGLTDTQYFGPGTRLTVL.

V usage is TRBV28 and J usage is TRBJ1-4, with D possibly matching TRBD1 (6 bases). This CDR3 comprises 14 residues. Germline values: CDR1 MDHEN, CDR2 SYDVKM. The V and J ends lost 5 bases and 5 bases respectively, with 12 bases between them. CDR3 nucleotides: TGTGCCAGCAGTAGCAGGGGAGGGAATGAAAAACTGTTTTTT. It translates to CASSSRGGNEKLFF. Filled out from reference TRBV28 and TRBJ1-4, the complete variable domain reads DVKVTQSSRYLVKRTGEKVFLECVQDMDHENMFWYRQDPGLGLRLIYFSYDVKMKEKGDIPEGYSVSREKKERFSLILESASTNQTSMYLCASSSRGGNEKLFFGSGTQLSVL.

The chain combines TRBV6-6 with TRBJ2-7, with D uncertain. Germline lookup yields CDR1 MNHNY and CDR2 SVGAGI (reference sequence). The ends were cut back, 11 bases at V and 6 bases at J, with 20 bases in the middle. The CDR3 consists of 13 residues. Here the CDR3 reads CASCVVRDSEQYF. In DNA form, the CDR3 reads TGTGCCTCCTGCGTGGTACGAGACTCCGAGCAGTACTTC.

J is TRBJ2-5 and V is TRBV27; 9 bases are shared with TRBD2. The V gene end was trimmed by 2 bases and the J gene end by 2 bases; junction bases not matched to a gene: 6. This CDR3 is 16 amino acids long. Germline loops: CDR1 MNHEY, CDR2 SMNVEV (reference sequence). Here the CDR3 DNA reads TGTGCCAGCAGTTTACTAGCGGGGAGTTTTCAAGAGACCCAGTACTTC. Protein product: CASSLLAGSFQETQYF.